The 18 T cell receptor beta chains listed next were all sequenced from one sample in a study of type 1 and type 2 diabetes patients. Amplification started from genomic DNA. Amplification of the beta chain CDR3 used 30 forward and 13 reverse multiplex primers. TCRdb independently ran MiXCR on the multiplex PCR reads; one entry per CDR3 protein. The profile shows under 300,000 distinct CDR3 sequences, 45% to 60% of them singletons. Sequenced sample: peripheral blood mononuclear cells (PBMCs). The receptors here all came from a young man with type 2 diabetes.

The chain carries TRBV7-9 and TRBJ2-6, with unresolved D. Germline CDR1 and CDR2: SEHNR and FQNEAQ (reference sequence). This CDR3 has 13 residues. V was shortened by 3 bases and J by 4 bases, with 4 bases between the two germline ends. The CDR3 DNA is TGTGCCAGCAGCTTTTACGGGGCCAACGTCCTGACTTTC. Residues: CASSFYGANVLTF. Together with reference TRBV7-9 and TRBJ2-6, the CDR3 gives the full variable domain: DTGVSQNPRHKITKRGQNVTFRCDPISEHNRLYWYRQTLGQGPEFLTYFQNEAQLEKSRLLSDRFSAERPKGSFSTLEIQRTEQGDSAMYLCASSFYGANVLTFGAGSRLTVL.

The rearrangement joins TRBV30 to TRBJ2-1; 7 bases are a match to TRBD2. This CDR3 is built from 14 residues. After removal of 7 bases from V and 2 bases from J, the junction contained 8 bases not matched to a gene. From germline, CDR1 is GTSNPN and CDR2 SVGIG (reference sequence). This CDR3 is CASWLSGTYNEQFF. CDR3 DNA sequence: TGTGCCTCGTGGCTAAGCGGGACCTACAATGAGCAGTTCTTC.

This clonotype was seen repeatedly, ten times or more. The rearrangement uses TRBV19 and TRBJ2-5; TRBD2 might be the D (6 bases). The CDR3 sequence is 16 residues long. Trimming removed 5 bases from V and 4 bases from J, with 20 bases in between. Germline V lookup: CDR1 LNHDA, CDR2 SQIVND (reference sequence). The CDR3 DNA reads as TGTGCCAGTAGTCCGCGGGACTCCACAGCGGGAGAGACCCAGTACTTC. Residues: CASSPRDSTAGETQYF.

This clonotype was seen a handful of times. This chain connects TRBV4-3 to TRBJ2-7; 7 nucleotides match TRBD1. The CDR3 runs to 15 residues. From germline, CDR1 is LGHNA and CDR2 YSLEER. Losses at the gene ends were 1 base for V and 6 bases for J; bases not matched to a gene: 9. The CDR3 coding sequence is TGCGCCAGCAGCCAAGGGTGGACAGGTGAATCCGAGCAGTACTTC. Its protein is CASSQGWTGESEQYF.

J is TRBJ2-7 and V is TRBV10-1; 7 bases match TRBD2. The CDR3 is made up of 17 amino acids. The germline gives CDR1 WNHNN, CDR2 SYGVQD (reference sequence). V trimming: 5 bases; J trimming: 7 bases; junction bases outside the gene matches: 20. The CDR3 region is CASSPVFEGGLYNEQYF. In DNA, the CDR3 is TGCGCCAGCAGTCCCGTTTTTGAGGGAGGGCTCTACAATGAGCAGTACTTC.

The chain uses TRBV28 and TRBJ2-7; D is perhaps TRBD1 or TRBD2 (5 bases each). CDR3 size: 14 residues. Germline lookup yields CDR1 MDHEN and CDR2 SYDVKM. The germline V and J ends were trimmed by 6 bases and 1 base, with 13 bases remaining between them. CDR3 region: CASSQGRPSYEQYF. The CDR3, as DNA: TGTGCCAGCAGCCAGGGACGGCCATCCTACGAGCAGTACTTC.

The chain combines TRBV7-2 with TRBJ2-1; 9 nucleotides line up with TRBD2. J gave up 2 bases and V 4 bases, and 9 bases lay outside the gene matches. This CDR3 spans 17 amino acids. The V gene's germline CDR1 is SGHTA and CDR2 FQGNSA. CDR3 amino acids: CASSYLAGPFTYNEQFF. The CDR3 DNA follows: TGTGCCAGCAGCTACCTAGCGGGGCCCTTCACCTACAATGAGCAGTTCTTC.

Only one count was recorded for this clonotype. This CDR3 is CASSIEGTGNTEAFF. The CDR3 region has the DNA TGTGCCAGTAGTATAGAGGGGACAGGGAACACTGAAGCTTTCTTT. The chain is built from TRBV19 and TRBJ1-1; 8 bases match TRBD1. The CDR3 is 15 residues long. With 0 bases clipped from V and 1 base from J, the junction kept 1 base outside the gene matches. Germline CDR1 LNHDA, CDR2 SQIVND (reference sequence).

The sample holds a few counts of this clonotype. The V call is TRBV12-3 or TRBV12-4, the J call TRBJ1-1, with a tentative D call TRBD1 (6 bases). The CDR3 runs to 16 residues. Trimming left V 6 bases short and J 1 base short, with 18 bases between. The CDR3 region is CASSHRPGQTNTEAFF. CDR3 sequence (DNA): TGTGCCAGCAGCCATCGTCCGGGACAAACGAACACTGAAGCTTTCTTT.

The gene calls are TRBV19 and TRBJ1-1; 8 bases match TRBD1. V shed 4 bases, J shed 3 bases, and the junction held 4 bases outside the gene matches. Germline V CDR1 and CDR2: LNHDA, SQIVND (reference sequence). The CDR3 runs to 14 residues. CDR3 in DNA: TGTGCCAGTAGTAAAGGACAGGGATACACTGAAGCTTTCTTT. Translating gives CASSKGQGYTEAFF.

This clonotype was counted at least ten times. The V gene is TRBV20-1, the J gene TRBJ1-1; D ambiguous. V was pared by 4 bases and J by 0 bases, with 9 bases between. CDR1 is DFQATT and CDR2 is SNEGSKA in the germline V gene (reference sequence). The CDR3 is made up of 13 amino acids. CDR3 residues: CSATAGMNTEAFF. DNA of the CDR3: TGCAGTGCTACGGCGGGCATGAACACTGAAGCTTTCTTT.

The V gene is TRBV30, the J gene TRBJ1-5, with 11 bases fitting TRBD1. Losses at the gene ends were 8 bases for V and 6 bases for J; bases not matched to a gene: 6. Germline V gives CDR1 GTSNPN, CDR2 SVGIG (reference sequence). The CDR3 runs to 13 residues. This chain's CDR3 is CAGTGGNSQPQHF. The CDR3 nucleotides are TGTGCCGGGACAGGGGGAAACAGTCAGCCCCAGCATTTT.

This chain connects TRBV15 to TRBJ2-7; no reliable D call. The germline CDR1 and CDR2 sequences are LNHNV and YYDKDF (reference sequence). V was pared by 2 bases and J by 2 bases, with 7 bases between. The CDR3 loop spans 13 amino acids. CDR3 DNA sequence: TGTGCCACCAGCAGAATAAGGGCCTACGAGCAGTACTTC. It is translated as CATSRIRAYEQYF.

The sample holds a few counts of this clonotype. The J gene is TRBJ2-7, the V gene TRBV24-1; 7 bases match TRBD1. Trimming cost V 7 bases and J 2 bases; bases outside gene matches: 4. The V gene's germline CDR1 is KGHDR and CDR2 SFDVKD. CDR3 length: 13 residues. The CDR3 here is CATSSTGTYEQYF. In DNA form, the CDR3 reads TGTGCCACCAGCTCGACAGGGACCTACGAGCAGTACTTC.

This clonotype was recorded a few times. The chain employs TRBV25-1 and TRBJ1-4, with D possibly TRBD1 on 5 matching bases. Trimming stripped 0 bases from V and 8 bases from J, with 10 bases between. The CDR3 sequence is 14 residues long. The germline CDR1 and CDR2 sequences are MGHDK and SYGVNS. The CDR3 here is CASSEYRGPEKLFF. In nucleotides, the CDR3 is TGTGCCAGCAGTGAATATAGGGGACCGGAAAAACTGTTTTTT.

With regard to this clonotype: A much larger clone is a single base away; this may be a read error. This chain connects TRBV7-8 to TRBJ1-2, with D possibly matching TRBD1 (6 bases). The CDR3 covers 13 residues. The germline V gene has CDR1 SGHVS and CDR2 FQNEAQ. The CDR3 protein is CASSRDINYGYAF. DNA of the CDR3: TGTGCCAGCAGCCGGGACATTAACTATGGCTACGCCTTC.

The gene calls are TRBV19 and TRBJ1-1, with 7 bases fitting TRBD1. The V and J ends lost 5 bases and 9 bases, in that order; junction bases with no gene match: 15. This CDR3 has 15 residues. CDR1 is LNHDA, CDR2 SQIVND, per germline (reference sequence). CDR3 residues: CASSATGQVGPKAFF. As DNA, the CDR3 is TGTGCCAGTAGTGCCACCGGACAGGTAGGACCCAAAGCTTTCTTT.

The chain links TRBV6-6 to TRBJ1-5; D is undetermined. This CDR3 comprises 14 residues. Trimming stripped 7 bases from V and 0 bases from J, with 10 bases between. Per the germline V gene, CDR1 is MNHNY and CDR2 is SVGAGI (reference sequence). CDR3: CASIGVYSNQPQHF. CDR3 bases: TGTGCCAGCATCGGGGTTTATAGCAATCAGCCCCAGCATTTT.